The clone carrying this T cell receptor beta chain was found a few times. Its matching antigen is unknown. This CDR3 spans 14 amino acids. Germline assignment: CDR1 LGHNA and CDR2 YSLEER. Deletions cut 0 bases from V and 4 bases from J, with 7 bases between. The data were taken from a study of T-cell memory formation after mild COVID-19. General study findings and limits: A subset of responding clones appeared in pre-infection memory, suggesting cross-reactive memory joined. Clonal second-wave expansions that peaked on day 37 had unconfirmed SARS-CoV-2 specificity.

TCRdb ran MiXCR on the 5' RACE reads and lists one entry per CDR3 protein. The sample lists about 440,000 distinct CDR3 sequences; over 15% were seen once. Material for sequencing was PBMCs or a T cell subset sorted from them (not recorded which). The V call is TRBV4-3, the J call TRBJ2-1; possibly TRBD1 or TRBD2 for D (5 bases each). This receptor was taken from an adult woman who had mild COVID-19 (a few samples of this study predate the infection). Cell type and time point are not known. The CDR3 here is CASSQDWGYNEQFF. The CDR3 DNA follows: TGCGCCAGCAGCCAAGATTGGGGGTACAATGAGCAGTTCTTC.